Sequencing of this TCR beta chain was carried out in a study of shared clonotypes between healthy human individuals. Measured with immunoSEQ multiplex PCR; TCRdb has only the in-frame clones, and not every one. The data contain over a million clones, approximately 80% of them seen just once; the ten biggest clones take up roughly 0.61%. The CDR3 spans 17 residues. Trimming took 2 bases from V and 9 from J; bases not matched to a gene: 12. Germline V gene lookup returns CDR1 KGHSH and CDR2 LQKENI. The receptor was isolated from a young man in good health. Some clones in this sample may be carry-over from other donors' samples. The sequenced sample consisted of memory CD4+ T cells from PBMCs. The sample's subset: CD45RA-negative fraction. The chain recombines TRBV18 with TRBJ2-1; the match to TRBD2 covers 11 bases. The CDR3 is CASSPSALAGVGTEQFF. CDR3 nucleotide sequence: TGTGCCAGCTCACCAAGCGCACTAGCGGGAGTTGGTACTGAGCAGTTCTTC. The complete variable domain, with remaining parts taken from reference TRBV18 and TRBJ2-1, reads NAGVMQNPRHLVRRRGQEARLRCSPMKGHSHVYWYRQLPEEGLKFMVYLQKENIIDESGMPKERFSAEFPKEGPSILRIQQVVRGDSAAYFCASSPSALAGVGTEQFFGPGTRLTVL.